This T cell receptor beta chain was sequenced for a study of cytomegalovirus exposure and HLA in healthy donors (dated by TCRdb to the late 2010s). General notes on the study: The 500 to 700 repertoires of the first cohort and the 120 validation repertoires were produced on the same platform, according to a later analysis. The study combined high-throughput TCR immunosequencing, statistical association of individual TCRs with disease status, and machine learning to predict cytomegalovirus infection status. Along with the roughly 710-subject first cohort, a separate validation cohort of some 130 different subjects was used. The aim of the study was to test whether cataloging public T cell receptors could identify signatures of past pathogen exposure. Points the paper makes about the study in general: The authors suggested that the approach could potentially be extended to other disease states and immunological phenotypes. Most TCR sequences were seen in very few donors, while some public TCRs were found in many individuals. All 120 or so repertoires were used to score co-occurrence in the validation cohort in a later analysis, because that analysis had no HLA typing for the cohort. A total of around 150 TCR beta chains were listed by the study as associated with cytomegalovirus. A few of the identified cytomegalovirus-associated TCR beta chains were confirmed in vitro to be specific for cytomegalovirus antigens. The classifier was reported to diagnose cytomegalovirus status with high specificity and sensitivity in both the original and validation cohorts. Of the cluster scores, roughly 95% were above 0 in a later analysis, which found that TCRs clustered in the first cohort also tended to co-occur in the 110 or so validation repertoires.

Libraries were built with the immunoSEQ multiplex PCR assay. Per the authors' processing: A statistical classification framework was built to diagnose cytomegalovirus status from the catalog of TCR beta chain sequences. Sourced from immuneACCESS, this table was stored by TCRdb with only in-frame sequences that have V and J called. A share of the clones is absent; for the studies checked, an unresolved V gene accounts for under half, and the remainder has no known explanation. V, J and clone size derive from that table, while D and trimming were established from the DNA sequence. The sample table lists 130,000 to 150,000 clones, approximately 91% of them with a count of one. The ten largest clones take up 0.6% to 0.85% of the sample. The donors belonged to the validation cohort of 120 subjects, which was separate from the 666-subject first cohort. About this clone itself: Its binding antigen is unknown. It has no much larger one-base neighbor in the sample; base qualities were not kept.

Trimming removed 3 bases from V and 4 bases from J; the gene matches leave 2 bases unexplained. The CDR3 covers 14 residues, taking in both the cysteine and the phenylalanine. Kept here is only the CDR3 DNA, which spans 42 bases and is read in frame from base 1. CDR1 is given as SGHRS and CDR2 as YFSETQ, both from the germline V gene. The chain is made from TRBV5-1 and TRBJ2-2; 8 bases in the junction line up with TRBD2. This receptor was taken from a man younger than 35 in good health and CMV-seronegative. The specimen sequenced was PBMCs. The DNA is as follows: TGCGCCAGCAGCTCCGGGACTAGCACCGGGGAGCTGTTTTTT. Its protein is CASSSGTSTGELFF.